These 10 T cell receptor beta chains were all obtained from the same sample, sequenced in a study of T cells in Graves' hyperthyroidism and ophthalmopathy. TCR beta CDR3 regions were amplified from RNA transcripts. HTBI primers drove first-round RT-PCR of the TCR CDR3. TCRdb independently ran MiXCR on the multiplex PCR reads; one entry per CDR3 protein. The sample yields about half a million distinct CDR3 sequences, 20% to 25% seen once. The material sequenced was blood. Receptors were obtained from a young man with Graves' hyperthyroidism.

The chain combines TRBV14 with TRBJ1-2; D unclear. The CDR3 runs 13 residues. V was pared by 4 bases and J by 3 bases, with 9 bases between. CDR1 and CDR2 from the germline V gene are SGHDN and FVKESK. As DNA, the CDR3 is TGTGCCAGCAGCCGAAGACCCGACTATGGCTACACCTTC. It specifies CASSRRPDYGYTF.

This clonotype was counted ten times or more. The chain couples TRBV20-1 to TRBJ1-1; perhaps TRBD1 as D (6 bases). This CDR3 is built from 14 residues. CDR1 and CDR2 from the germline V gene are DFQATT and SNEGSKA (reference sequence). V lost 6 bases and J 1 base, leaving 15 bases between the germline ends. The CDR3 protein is CSARRGQPNTEAFF. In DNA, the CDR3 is TGCAGTGCCCGACGGGGGCAGCCGAACACTGAAGCTTTCTTT.

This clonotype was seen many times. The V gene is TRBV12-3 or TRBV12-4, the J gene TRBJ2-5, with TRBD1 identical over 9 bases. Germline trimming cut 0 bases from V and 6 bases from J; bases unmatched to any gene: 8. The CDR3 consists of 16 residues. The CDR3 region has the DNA TGTGCCAGCAGTTTAGCGCTGGGACAGGGCGGGAAGACCCAGTACTTC. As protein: CASSLALGQGGKTQYF.

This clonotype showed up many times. The CDR3 DNA reads TGTGCCAGCAGCTTGGAAGGGACGGGAGTTTATGGCTACACCTTC. Its translation: CASSLEGTGVYGYTF. This chain links TRBV5-6 with TRBJ1-2, with D possibly matching TRBD1 (5 bases). V was trimmed by 0 bases and J by 5 bases, leaving 14 bases between them. The CDR3 extends over 15 amino acids. Germline loops: CDR1 SGHDT, CDR2 YYEEEE.

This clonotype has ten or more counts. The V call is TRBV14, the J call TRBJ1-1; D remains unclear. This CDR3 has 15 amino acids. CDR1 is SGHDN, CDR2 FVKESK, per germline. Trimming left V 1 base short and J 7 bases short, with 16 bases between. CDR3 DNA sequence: TGTGCCAGCAGCCAAGGGGTCACTCGGATGGGTGAAGCTTTCTTT. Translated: CASSQGVTRMGEAFF.

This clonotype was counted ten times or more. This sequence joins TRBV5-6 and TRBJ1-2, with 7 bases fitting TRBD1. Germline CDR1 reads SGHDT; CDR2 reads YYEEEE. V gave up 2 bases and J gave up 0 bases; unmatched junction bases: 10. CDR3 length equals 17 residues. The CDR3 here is CASSLLRQGEPNYGYTF. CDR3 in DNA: TGTGCCAGCAGCTTACTACGGCAGGGGGAACCTAACTATGGCTACACCTTC.

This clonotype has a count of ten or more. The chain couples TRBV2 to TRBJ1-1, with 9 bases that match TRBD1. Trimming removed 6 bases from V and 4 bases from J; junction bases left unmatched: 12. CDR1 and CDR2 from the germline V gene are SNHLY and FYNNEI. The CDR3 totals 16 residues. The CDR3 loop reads CASRAGTGFTSTEAFF. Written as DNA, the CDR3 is TGTGCCAGCAGAGCGGGGACAGGGTTTACGAGCACTGAAGCTTTCTTT.

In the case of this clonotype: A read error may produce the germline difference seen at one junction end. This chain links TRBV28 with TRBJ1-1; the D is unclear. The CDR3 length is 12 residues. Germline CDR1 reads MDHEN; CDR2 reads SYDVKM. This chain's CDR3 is CSSSFGYTEAFF. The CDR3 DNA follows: TGTTCCAGCAGTTTCGGATACACTGAAGCTTTCTTT. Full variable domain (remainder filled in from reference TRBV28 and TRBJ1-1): DVKVTQSSRYLVKRTGEKVFLECVQDMDHENMFWYRQDPGLGLRLIYFSYDVKMKEKGDIPEGYSVSREKKERFSLILESASTNQTSMYLCSSSFGYTEAFFGQGTRLTVV.

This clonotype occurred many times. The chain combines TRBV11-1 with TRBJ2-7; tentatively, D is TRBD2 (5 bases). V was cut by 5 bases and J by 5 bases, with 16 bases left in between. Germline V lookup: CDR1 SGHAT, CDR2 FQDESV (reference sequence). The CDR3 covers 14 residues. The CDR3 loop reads CASSPRVGVHEQYF. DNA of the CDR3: TGTGCCAGCAGCCCCCGGGTCGGGGTCCACGAGCAGTACTTC.

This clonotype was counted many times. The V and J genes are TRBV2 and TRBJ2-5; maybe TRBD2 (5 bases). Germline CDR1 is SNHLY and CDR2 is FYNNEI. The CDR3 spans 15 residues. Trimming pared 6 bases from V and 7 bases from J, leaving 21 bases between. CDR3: CASSAQSATGVTQYF. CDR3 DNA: TGTGCCAGCAGCGCCCAGTCGGCAACCGGGGTGACCCAGTACTTC.